This paragraph reports one T cell receptor (beta chain). This sample is drawn from a study of blood T cell repertoires in COVID-19. Study at large: There were acute and convalescent COVID-19 samples, and they came from the United States, Italy and Spain. From T cells, B-cell-depleted T cells, or PBMCs came the material, which was cDNA or gDNA.

The V gene end was trimmed by 4 bases and the J gene end by 4 bases; junction bases not matched to a gene: 6. CDR3 length: 16 residues. Germline lookup yields CDR1 LGHNA and CDR2 YNFKEQ. Here immunoSEQ multiplex PCR was the method, and the copy in TCRdb shows in-frame clones only, minus some. The data contain 30,000 to 40,000 clones, around nine tenths of them singletons. The genes are TRBV4-2 and TRBJ2-2; 10 nucleotides align to TRBD1. The sample taken for sequencing was peripheral blood. The sequence was collected from a human donor in a cohort sampled during active COVID-19. The CDR3 is CASSRGDRGGTGELFF. The CDR3 bases are TGTGCCAGCAGCCGGGGGGACAGGGGAGGCACCGGGGAGCTGTTTTTT.